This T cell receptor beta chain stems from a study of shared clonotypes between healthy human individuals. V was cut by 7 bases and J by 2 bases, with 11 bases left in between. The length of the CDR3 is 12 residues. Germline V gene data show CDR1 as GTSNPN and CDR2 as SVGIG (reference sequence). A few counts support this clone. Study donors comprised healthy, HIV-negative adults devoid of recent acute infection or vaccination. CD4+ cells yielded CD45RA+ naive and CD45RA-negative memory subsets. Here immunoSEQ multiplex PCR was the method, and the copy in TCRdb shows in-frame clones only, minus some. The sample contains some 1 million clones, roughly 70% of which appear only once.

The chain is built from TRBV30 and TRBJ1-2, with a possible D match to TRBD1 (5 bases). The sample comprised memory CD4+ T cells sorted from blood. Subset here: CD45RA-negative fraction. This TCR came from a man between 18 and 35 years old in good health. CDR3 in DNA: TGTGCCTTACCGGACACAAACTATGGCTACACCTTC. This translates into CALPDTNYGYTF.